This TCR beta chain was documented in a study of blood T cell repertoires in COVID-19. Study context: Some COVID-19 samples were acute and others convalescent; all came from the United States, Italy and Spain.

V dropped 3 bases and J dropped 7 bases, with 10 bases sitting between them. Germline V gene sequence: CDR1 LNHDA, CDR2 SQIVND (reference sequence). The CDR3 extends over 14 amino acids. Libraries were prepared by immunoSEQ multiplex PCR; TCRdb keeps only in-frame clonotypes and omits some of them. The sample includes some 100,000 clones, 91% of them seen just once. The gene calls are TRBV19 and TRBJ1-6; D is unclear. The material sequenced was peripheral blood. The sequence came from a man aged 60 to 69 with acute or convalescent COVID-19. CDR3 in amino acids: CASSMARGNSPLHF. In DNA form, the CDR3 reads TGTGCCAGTAGTATGGCCCGGGGAAATTCACCCCTCCACTTT.